A single T cell receptor beta chain is shown here with its context. Its antigen is still unknown. The sample belongs to a study of cytomegalovirus exposure and HLA in healthy donors. The overall study: Earlier, 100 million to 120 million unique TCR beta sequences were recovered from approximately 180 million T cells by an analysis. Findings of the study overall: Overall, approximately 180 TCR beta chains were annotated as cytomegalovirus-associated. Analyzed later, association rates of TCRs varied across HLA loci, with DRB1 most and HLA-C fewest.

Amplification used 60 Vbeta primers and 13 Jbeta primers. The method was immunoSEQ multiplex PCR; TCRdb's version includes in-frame clones alone and lacks a portion of them. The sample has around 150,000 clones, about 65% seen once. The receptor's source is a middle-aged man in good health and CMV-seropositive. What was sequenced was PBMCs.

The chain's CDR3 is CASSEPSGGVYNEQFF. CDR3 coding DNA: TGTGCCAGCAGTGAACCAAGCGGGGGGGTCTACAATGAGCAGTTCTTC. This rearrangement joins TRBV25-1 to TRBJ2-1, with 10 nucleotides matching TRBD2. J lost 3 bases, V lost 2 bases, and 4 bases had no gene match. Germline loops: CDR1 MGHDK, CDR2 SYGVNS. This CDR3 comprises 16 residues.